The rows below give T cell receptor beta chains drawn from one sample of a study of cytomegalovirus exposure and HLA in healthy donors. Sequencing was performed with immunoSEQ multiplex PCR; in TCRdb, only in-frame clones are kept and a portion is missing. The repertoire holds 150,000 to 250,000 clones, under 90% seen once, with 0.098% in the top ten. The material sequenced was PBMCs. These receptors were obtained from a boy aged 2 to 9 in good health and CMV-seronegative. The CDR3 runs from the conserved cysteine through the conserved F or W.

V gene	J gene	CDR3 protein
TRBV4-3	TRBJ1-1	CASSPKQGAYTEAFF
TRBV9	TRBJ2-7	CASSLTEGGEQYF
TRBV15	TRBJ2-3	CATWATSVSTDTQYF
TRBV5-1	TRBJ1-1	CASSREVGTEAFF
TRBV19	TRBJ2-3	CASSMRLTPDTQYF
TRBV6-6	TRBJ1-2	CASSNQGQPNYGYTF
TRBV18	TRBJ1-3	CASSPGVRSSGNTIYF
TRBV2	TRBJ2-1	CASSIPSGGTRYNEQFF
TRBV4-3	TRBJ2-1	CASSFDKSNEQFF
TRBV7-2	TRBJ2-2	CASSLVASPGELFF
TRBV12-5	TRBJ2-1	CASGLSLAGGRPYNEQFF